The present T cell receptor (beta chain) was sequenced within a study of blood T cell repertoires in COVID-19. About the study: The origin of the acute and convalescent COVID-19 samples was the United States, Italy and Spain. In each case, the material was cDNA or gDNA derived from T cells, B-cell-depleted T cells, or PBMCs.

Generated by immunoSEQ multiplex PCR, the TCRdb table keeps only in-frame clones and is missing some. The table shows fewer than 400,000 clones, with roughly nine tenths occurring only once. Trimming pared 6 bases from V and 7 bases from J, leaving 18 bases between. CDR3 length equals 14 residues. Germline V gene data show CDR1 as MNHNY and CDR2 as SVGAGI (reference sequence). The participants were between roughly 18 and 89 years old and came from about two dozen US areas. The chain employs TRBV6-6 and TRBJ1-2; no clear D gene. Sequenced sample: PBMCs or T cells enriched from blood (not recorded which). The receptor's source is a woman aged 25-40 years who had been exposed to COVID-19. The CDR3 DNA is TGTGCCAGCAGGAGGGCTTGGGGATCGGCTGGCTACACCTTC. This encodes CASRRAWGSAGYTF.